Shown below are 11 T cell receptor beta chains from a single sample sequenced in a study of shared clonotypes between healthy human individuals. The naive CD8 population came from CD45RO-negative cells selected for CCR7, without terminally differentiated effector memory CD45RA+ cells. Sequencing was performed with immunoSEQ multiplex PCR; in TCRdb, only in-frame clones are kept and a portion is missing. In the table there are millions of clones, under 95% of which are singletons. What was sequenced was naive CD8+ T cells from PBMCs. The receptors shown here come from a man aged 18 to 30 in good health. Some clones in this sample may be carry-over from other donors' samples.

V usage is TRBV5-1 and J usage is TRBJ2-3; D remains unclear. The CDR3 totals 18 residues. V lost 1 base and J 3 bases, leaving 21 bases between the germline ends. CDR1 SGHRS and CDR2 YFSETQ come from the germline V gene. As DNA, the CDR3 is TGCGCCAGCAGCTTGAGGGTGATTAGCATTGATGGGACAGATACGCAGTATTTT. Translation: CASSLRVISIDGTDTQYF.

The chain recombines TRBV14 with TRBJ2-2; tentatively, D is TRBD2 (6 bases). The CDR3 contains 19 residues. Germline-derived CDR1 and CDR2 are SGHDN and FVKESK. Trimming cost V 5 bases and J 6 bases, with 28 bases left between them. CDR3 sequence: CASSAQRLGRDFFAGELFF. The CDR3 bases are TGTGCCAGCAGCGCCCAACGGCTAGGGCGGGATTTTTTCGCCGGGGAGCTGTTTTTT.

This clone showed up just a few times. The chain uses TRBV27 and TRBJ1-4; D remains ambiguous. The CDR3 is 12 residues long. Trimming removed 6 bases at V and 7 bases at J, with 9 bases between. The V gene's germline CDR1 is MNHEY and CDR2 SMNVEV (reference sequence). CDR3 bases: TGTGCCAGCAGCGCACACGGTGAAAAACTGTTTTTT. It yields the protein CASSAHGEKLFF.

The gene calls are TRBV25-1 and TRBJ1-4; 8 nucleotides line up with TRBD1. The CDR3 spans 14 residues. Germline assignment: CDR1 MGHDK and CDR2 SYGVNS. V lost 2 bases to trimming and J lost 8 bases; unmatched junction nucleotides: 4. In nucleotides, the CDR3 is TGTGCCAGCAGTGAACAGGGGGCTTGGGAAAAACTGTTTTTT. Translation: CASSEQGAWEKLFF.

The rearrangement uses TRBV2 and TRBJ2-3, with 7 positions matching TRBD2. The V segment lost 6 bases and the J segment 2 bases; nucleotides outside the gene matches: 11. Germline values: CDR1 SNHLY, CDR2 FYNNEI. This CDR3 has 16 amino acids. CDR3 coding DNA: TGTGCCAGCAGCTTCAGCGGGGACGCCGACACAGATACGCAGTATTTT. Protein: CASSFSGDADTDTQYF. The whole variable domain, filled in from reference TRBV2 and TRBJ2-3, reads EPEVTQTPSHQVTQMGQEVILRCVPISNHLYFYWYRQILGQKVEFLVSFYNNEISEKSEIFDDQFSVERPDGSNFTLKIRSTKLEDSAMYFCASSFSGDADTDTQYFGPGTRLTVL.

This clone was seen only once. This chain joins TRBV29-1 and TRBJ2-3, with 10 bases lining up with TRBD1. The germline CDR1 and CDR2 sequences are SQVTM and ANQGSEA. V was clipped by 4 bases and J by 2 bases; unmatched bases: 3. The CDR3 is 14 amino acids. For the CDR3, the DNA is TGCAGCGTTGGGGACAGGGGATTCACAGATACGCAGTATTTT. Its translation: CSVGDRGFTDTQYF.

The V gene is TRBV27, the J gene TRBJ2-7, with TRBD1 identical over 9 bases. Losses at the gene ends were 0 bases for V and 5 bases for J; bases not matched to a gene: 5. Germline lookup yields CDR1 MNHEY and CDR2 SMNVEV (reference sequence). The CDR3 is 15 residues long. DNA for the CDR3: TGTGCCAGCAGTTTATCGGCGACAGGGGGTCACGAGCAGTACTTC. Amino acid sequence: CASSLSATGGHEQYF.

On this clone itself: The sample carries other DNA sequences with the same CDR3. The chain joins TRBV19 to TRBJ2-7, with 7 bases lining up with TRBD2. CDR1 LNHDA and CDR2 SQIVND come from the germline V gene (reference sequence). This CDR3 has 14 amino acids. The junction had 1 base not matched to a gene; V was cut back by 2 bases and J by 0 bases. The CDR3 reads CASSILADSYEQYF. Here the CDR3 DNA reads TGTGCCAGTAGTATACTAGCGGACTCCTACGAGCAGTACTTC. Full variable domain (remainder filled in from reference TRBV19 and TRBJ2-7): DGGITQSPKYLFRKEGQNVTLSCEQNLNHDAMYWYRQDPGQGLRLIYYSQIVNDFQKGDIAEGYSVSREKKESFPLTVTSAQKNPTAFYLCASSILADSYEQYFGPGTRLTVT.

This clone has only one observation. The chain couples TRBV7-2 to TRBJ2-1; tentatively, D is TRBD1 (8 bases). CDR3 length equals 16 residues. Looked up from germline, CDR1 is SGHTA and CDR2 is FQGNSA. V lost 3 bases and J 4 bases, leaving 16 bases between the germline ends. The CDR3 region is CASSFGHRGGYNEQFF. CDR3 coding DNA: TGTGCCAGCAGCTTCGGGCACAGGGGGGGGTACAATGAGCAGTTCTTC.

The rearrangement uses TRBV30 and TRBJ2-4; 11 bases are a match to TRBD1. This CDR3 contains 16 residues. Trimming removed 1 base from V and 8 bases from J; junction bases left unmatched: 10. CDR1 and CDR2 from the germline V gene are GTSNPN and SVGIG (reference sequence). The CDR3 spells CAWSDWSGQGGDIQYF. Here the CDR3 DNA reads TGTGCCTGGAGTGACTGGTCGGGACAGGGGGGAGACATTCAGTACTTC.

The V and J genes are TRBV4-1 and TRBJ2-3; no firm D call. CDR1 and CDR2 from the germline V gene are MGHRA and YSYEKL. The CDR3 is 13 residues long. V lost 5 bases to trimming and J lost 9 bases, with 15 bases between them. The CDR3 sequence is CASSSPNSYTQYF. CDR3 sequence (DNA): TGCGCCAGCAGCTCACCCAACAGTTACACGCAGTATTTT.